This TCR beta chain was documented in a study of neoadjuvant anti-PD-1 for oral cavity cancer. Looking at the study overall: Patients without progression received a fourth nivolumab dose around day 43, then surgical resection on days 50-56.

Stage II-IVA oral cavity squamous cell carcinoma was new and untreated by systemic or radiation therapy. Points on this clone: Its cognate antigen is unknown.

Study results and caveats: Post-nivolumab, blood T cell clonality was significantly elevated in non-responders.

Data came from immunoSEQ multiplex PCR; TCRdb stores just in-frame clones and leaves some out. The sample gives over 11,000 clones, roughly two thirds of which show up once; 3% to 3.5% is in the top ten. This sample comprised PBMCs, obtained before nivolumab (anti-PD-1) treatment. The source of this sequence is a person between 40 and 80 years old with oral cavity squamous cell carcinoma.

The CDR3 DNA reads as TGCGCCAGCAGCCCACTAGCGGCCTACGAGCAGTACTTC. Protein product: CASSPLAAYEQYF. The V and J genes are TRBV5-1 and TRBJ2-7, with TRBD2 matching over 8 bases. There are 13 residues in the CDR3. V was pared by 4 bases and J by 2 bases, with 2 bases of the junction left unmatched. Germline V gene data show CDR1 as SGHRS and CDR2 as YFSETQ. Drawing the rest from reference TRBV5-1 and TRBJ2-7, the complete variable domain is KAGVTQTPRYLIKTRGQQVTLSCSPISGHRSVSWYQQTPGQGLQFLFEYFSETQRNKGNFPGRFSGRQFSNSRSEMNVSTLELGDSALYLCASSPLAAYEQYFGPGTRLTVT.